This T cell receptor beta chain was obtained from a study of cytomegalovirus exposure and HLA in healthy donors. Findings and limits, study-wide: The study flagged about 150 TCR beta chains as cytomegalovirus-associated. Presence/absence analyses took donor sequencing depth as roughly uniform. Sequencing artifact likely explains a cluster of highly shared sequence variants.

In regard to this clone: What it binds is unknown.

60 Vbeta and 13 Jbeta primers were used in PCR. Measured with immunoSEQ multiplex PCR; TCRdb has only the in-frame clones, and not every one. The sample consists of around 90,000 clones, 80% of them appearing once. The specimen sequenced was PBMCs. The origin of this receptor is a man younger than 40 in good health and CMV-seronegative.

CDR3 in DNA: TGTGCCAGCAGATTCAGCCCCGGGACAGCGCAAGAGACCCAGTACTTC. This gives the protein CASRFSPGTAQETQYF. This rearrangement joins TRBV5-6 to TRBJ2-5; 7 positions agree with TRBD1. The CDR3 covers 16 residues. The germline V gene encodes CDR1 SGHDT and CDR2 YYEEEE. J gave up 2 bases and V 5 bases, and 12 bases lay outside the gene matches.